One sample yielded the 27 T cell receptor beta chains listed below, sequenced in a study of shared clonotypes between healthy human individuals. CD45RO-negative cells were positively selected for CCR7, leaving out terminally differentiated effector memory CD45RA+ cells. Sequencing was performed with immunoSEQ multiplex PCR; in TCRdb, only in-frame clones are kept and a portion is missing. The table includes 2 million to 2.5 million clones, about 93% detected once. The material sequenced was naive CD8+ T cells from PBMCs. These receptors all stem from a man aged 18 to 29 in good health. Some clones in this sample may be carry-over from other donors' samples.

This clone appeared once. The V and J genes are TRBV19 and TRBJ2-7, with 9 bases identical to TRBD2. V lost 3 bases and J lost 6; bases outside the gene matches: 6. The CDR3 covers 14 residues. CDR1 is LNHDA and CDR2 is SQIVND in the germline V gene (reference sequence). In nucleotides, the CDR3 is TGTGCCAGTAGTATGGCGGGAGGGCCGGGCGAGCAGTACTTC. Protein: CASSMAGGPGEQYF. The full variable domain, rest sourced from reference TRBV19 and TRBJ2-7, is DGGITQSPKYLFRKEGQNVTLSCEQNLNHDAMYWYRQDPGQGLRLIYYSQIVNDFQKGDIAEGYSVSREKKESFPLTVTSAQKNPTAFYLCASSMAGGPGEQYFGPGTRLTVT.

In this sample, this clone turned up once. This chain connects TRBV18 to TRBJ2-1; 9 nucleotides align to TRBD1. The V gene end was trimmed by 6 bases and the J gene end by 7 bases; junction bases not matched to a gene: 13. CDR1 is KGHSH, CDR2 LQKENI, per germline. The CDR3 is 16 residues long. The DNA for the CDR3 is TGTGCCAGCTCTCAGTACCGGGACAGGGCCAATAATGAGCAGTTCTTC. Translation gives CASSQYRDRANNEQFF. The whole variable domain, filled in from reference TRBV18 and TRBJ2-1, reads NAGVMQNPRHLVRRRGQEARLRCSPMKGHSHVYWYRQLPEEGLKFMVYLQKENIIDESGMPKERFSAEFPKEGPSILRIQQVVRGDSAAYFCASSQYRDRANNEQFFGPGTRLTVL.

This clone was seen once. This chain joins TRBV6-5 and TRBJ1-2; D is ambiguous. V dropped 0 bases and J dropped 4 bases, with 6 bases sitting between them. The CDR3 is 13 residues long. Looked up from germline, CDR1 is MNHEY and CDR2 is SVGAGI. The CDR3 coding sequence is TGTGCCAGCAGTTACTCGATCTCCTATGGCTACACCTTC. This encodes CASSYSISYGYTF.

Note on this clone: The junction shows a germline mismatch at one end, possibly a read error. The CDR3 reads CASSEYGTPRPNEQFF. The DNA for the CDR3 is TGTGCCAGCAGCGAATACGGGACTCCCAGACCCAATGAGCAGTTCTTC. The V and J genes are TRBV25-1 and TRBJ2-1; a weak D match, TRBD2 (6 bases). Germline CDR1 MGHDK, CDR2 SYGVNS. The CDR3 runs 16 residues. Drawing the rest from reference TRBV25-1 and TRBJ2-1, the complete variable domain is EADIYQTPRYLVIGTGKKITLECSQTMGHDKMYWYQQDPGMELHLIHYSYGVNSTEKGDLSSESTVSRIRTEHFPLTLESARPSHTSQYLCASSEYGTPRPNEQFFGPGTRLTVL.

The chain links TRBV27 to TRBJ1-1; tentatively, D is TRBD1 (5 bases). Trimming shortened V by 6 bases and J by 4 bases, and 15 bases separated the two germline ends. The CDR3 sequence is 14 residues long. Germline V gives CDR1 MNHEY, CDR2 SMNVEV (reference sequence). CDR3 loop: CASRWGVVGTEAFF. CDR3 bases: TGTGCCAGCAGGTGGGGGGTAGTTGGCACTGAAGCTTTCTTT.

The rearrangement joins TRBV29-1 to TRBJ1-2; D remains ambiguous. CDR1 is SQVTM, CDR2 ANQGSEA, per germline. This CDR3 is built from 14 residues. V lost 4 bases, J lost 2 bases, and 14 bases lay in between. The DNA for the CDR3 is TGCAGCGTTGTTGGCGGAGACCGCAACTATGGCTACACCTTC. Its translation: CSVVGGDRNYGYTF.

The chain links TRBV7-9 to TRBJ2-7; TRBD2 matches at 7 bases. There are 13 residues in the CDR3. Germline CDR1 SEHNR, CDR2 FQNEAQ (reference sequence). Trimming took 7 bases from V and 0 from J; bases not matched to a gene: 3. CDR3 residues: CASTPGGSYEQYF. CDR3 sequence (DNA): TGTGCCAGCACCCCGGGGGGCTCCTACGAGCAGTACTTC.

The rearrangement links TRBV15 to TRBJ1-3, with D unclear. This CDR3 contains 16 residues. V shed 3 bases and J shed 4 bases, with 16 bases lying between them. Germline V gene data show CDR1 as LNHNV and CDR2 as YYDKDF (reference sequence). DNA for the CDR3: TGTGCCACCAGCAGCACAAGAAGGGCTCCCGGAAACACCATATATTTT. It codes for CATSSTRRAPGNTIYF.

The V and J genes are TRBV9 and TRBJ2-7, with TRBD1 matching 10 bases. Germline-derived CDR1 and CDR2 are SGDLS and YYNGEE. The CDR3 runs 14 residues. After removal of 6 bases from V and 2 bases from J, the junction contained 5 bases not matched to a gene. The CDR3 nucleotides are TGTGCCAGCACGCCGGGACAGGGGCCCTACGAGCAGTACTTC. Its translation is CASTPGQGPYEQYF.

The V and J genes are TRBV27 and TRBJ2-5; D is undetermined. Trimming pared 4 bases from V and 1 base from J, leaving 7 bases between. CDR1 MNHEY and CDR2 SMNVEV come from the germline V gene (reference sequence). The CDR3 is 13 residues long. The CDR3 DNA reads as TGTGCCAGCAGTTCGTTGGCCCAAGAGACCCAGTACTTC. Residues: CASSSLAQETQYF.

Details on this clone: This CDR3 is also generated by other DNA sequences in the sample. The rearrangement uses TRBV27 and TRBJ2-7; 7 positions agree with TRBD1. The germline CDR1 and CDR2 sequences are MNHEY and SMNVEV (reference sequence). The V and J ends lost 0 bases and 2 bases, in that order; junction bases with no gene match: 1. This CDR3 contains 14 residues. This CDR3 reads CASSLSTGTYEQYF. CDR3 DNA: TGTGCCAGCAGTTTATCGACAGGGACCTACGAGCAGTACTTC.

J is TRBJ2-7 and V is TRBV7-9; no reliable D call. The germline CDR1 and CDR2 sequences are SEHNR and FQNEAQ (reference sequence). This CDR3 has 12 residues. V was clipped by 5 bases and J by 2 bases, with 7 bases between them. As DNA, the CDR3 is TGTGCCAGCAGCCCCCACACCTACGAGCAGTACTTC. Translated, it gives CASSPHTYEQYF.

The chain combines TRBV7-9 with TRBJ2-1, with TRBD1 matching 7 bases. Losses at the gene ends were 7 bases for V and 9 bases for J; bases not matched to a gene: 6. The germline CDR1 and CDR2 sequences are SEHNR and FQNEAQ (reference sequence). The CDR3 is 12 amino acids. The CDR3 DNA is TGTGCCAGCACCACCCCAGGGGGTGAGCAGTTCTTC. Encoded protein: CASTTPGGEQFF.

In DNA form, the CDR3 reads TGTGCCAGCTCACCATTAGGCCCTTTGAGGTCCGATACGCAGTATTTT. Translating it yields CASSPLGPLRSDTQYF. The chain uses TRBV18 and TRBJ2-3; D call uncertain. V lost 2 bases and J 6 bases, leaving 18 bases between the germline ends. Germline V lookup: CDR1 KGHSH, CDR2 LQKENI. This CDR3 has 16 residues. The entire variable domain, with the rest obtained from reference TRBV18 and TRBJ2-3, is as follows: NAGVMQNPRHLVRRRGQEARLRCSPMKGHSHVYWYRQLPEEGLKFMVYLQKENIIDESGMPKERFSAEFPKEGPSILRIQQVVRGDSAAYFCASSPLGPLRSDTQYFGPGTRLTVL.

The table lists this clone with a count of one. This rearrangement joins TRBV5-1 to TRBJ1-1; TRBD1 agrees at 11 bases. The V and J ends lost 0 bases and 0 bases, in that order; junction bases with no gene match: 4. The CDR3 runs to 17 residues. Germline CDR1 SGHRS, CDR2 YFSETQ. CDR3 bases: TGCGCCAGCAGCTTGGCCGGACAGGGGGCTTTGAACACTGAAGCTTTCTTT. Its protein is CASSLAGQGALNTEAFF. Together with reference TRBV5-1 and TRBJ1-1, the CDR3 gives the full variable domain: KAGVTQTPRYLIKTRGQQVTLSCSPISGHRSVSWYQQTPGQGLQFLFEYFSETQRNKGNFPGRFSGRQFSNSRSEMNVSTLELGDSALYLCASSLAGQGALNTEAFFGQGTRLTVV.

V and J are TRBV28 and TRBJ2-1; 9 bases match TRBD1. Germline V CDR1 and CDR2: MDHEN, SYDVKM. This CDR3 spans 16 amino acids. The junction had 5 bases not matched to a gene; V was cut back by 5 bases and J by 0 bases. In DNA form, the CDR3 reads TGTGCCAGCAGTCCCCCGGACAGGGGCTCCTACAATGAGCAGTTCTTC. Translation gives CASSPPDRGSYNEQFF.

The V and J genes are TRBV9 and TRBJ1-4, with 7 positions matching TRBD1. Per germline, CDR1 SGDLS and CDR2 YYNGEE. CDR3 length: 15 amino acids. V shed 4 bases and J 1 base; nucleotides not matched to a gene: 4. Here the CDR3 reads CASSITGVTNEKLFF. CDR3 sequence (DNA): TGTGCCAGCAGCATTACAGGGGTAACTAATGAAAAACTGTTTTTT.

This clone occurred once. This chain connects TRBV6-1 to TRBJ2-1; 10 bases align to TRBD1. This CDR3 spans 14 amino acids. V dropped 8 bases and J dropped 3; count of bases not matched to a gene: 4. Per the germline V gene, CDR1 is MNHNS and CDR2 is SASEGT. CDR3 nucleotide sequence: TGTGCCAGCGACTGGACAGGGGGCTACAATGAGCAGTTCTTC. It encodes CASDWTGGYNEQFF.

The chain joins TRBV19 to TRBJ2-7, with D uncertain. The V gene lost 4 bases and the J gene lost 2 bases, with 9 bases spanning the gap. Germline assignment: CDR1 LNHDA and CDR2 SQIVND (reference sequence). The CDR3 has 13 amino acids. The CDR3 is CASSTVATYEQYF. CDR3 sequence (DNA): TGTGCCAGTAGTACCGTCGCGACCTACGAGCAGTACTTC.

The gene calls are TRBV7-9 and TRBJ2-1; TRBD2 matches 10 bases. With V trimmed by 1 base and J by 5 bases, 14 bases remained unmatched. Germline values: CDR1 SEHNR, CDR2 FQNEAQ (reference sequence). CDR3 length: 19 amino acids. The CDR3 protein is CASSLEPGLAPGPNNEQFF. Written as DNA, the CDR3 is TGTGCCAGCAGCTTAGAGCCGGGACTAGCGCCGGGCCCCAACAATGAGCAGTTCTTC.

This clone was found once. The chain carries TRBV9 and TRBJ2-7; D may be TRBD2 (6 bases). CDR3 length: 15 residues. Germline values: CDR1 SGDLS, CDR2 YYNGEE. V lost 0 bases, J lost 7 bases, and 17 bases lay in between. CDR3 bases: TGTGCCAGCAGCGTAGATGGGGGAACGGCGGGGGAGCAGTACTTC. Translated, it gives CASSVDGGTAGEQYF.

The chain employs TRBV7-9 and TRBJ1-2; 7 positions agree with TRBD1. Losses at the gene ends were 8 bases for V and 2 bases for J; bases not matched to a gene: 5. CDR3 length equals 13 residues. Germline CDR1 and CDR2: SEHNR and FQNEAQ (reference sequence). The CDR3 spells CASFDRVNYGYTF. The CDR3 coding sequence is TGTGCCAGCTTCGACAGGGTGAACTATGGCTACACCTTC.

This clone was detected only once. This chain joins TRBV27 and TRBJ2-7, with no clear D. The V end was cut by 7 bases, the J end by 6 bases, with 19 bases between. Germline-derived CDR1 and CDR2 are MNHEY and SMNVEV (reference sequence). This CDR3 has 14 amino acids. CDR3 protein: CASNPGLPWLEQYF. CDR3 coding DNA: TGTGCCAGCAACCCGGGCCTGCCCTGGCTCGAGCAGTACTTC.

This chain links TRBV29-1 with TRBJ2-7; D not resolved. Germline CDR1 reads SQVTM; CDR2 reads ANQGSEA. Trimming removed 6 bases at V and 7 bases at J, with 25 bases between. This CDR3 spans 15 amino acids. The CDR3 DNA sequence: TGCAGCGTGAACCTAGTTGAGACTGTCGTTGGAGAGCAGTACTTC. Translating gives CSVNLVETVVGEQYF.

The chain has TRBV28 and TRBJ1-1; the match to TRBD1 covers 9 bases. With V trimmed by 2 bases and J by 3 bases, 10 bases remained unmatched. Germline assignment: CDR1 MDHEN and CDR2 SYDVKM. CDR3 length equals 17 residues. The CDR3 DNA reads TGTGCCAGCAGTTTAGAAATAGGACAGGGGTATGACACTGAAGCTTTCTTT. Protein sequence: CASSLEIGQGYDTEAFF.

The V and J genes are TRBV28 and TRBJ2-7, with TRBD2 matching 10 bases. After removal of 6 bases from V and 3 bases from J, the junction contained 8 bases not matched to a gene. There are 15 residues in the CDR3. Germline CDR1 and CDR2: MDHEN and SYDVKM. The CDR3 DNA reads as TGTGCCAGCAGCTACCCAGCGGGAGGGCTCTACGAGCAGTACTTC. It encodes CASSYPAGGLYEQYF.

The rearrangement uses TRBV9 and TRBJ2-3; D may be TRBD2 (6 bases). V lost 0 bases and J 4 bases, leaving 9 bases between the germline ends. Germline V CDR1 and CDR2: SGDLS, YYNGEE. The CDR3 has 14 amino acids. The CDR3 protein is CASSVAGASDTQYF. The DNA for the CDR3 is TGTGCCAGCAGCGTAGCGGGAGCCTCAGATACGCAGTATTTT.